The 2 T cell receptor beta chains below come from one sample, sequenced in a study of T cell responses to AZD1222 COVID-19 vaccine. Here immunoSEQ multiplex PCR was the method, and the copy in TCRdb shows in-frame clones only, minus some. The table lists around 95,000 clones, approximately 88% of them singletons. The sequencing here drew on peripheral blood, taken on day 0 of AZD1222 vaccination. The receptors shown here come from an adult in good health.

This chain connects TRBV28 to TRBJ1-6; 8 bases map to TRBD1. The CDR3 covers 16 residues. The germline V gene encodes CDR1 MDHEN and CDR2 SYDVKM. The ends lost 5 bases at V and 5 bases at J; junction bases unmatched: 8. The CDR3 reads CASSPTGQADNSPLHF. The CDR3 nucleotides read TGTGCCAGCAGTCCTACGGGACAGGCTGATAATTCACCCCTCCACTTT.

This chain links TRBV4-1 with TRBJ1-5; D is unresolved. Trimming left V 1 base short and J 1 base short, with 20 bases between. The germline V gene has CDR1 MGHRA and CDR2 YSYEKL. This CDR3 has 19 residues. The CDR3 here is CASSQVRGGVGISNQPQHF. CDR3 DNA sequence: TGCGCCAGCAGCCAAGTGCGGGGTGGGGTAGGGATAAGCAATCAGCCCCAGCATTTT.